The table lists the clone carrying this TCR beta chain with many counts. These data come from a study of neurological immune-mediated disorders. TCRdb re-called the 5' RACE reads with MiXCR, one entry per CDR3 protein. This sample has almost 85,000 distinct CDR3 sequences, with around 2.6% found just once. Germline assignment: CDR1 SGHVS and CDR2 FQNEAQ. This CDR3 spans 17 amino acids. Trimming took 3 bases from V and 5 from J, leaving 17 bases between them. The sample comprised PBMCs. The chain has TRBV7-8 and TRBJ1-6; possible D gene TRBD1, 5 bases. The TCR originated in a woman aged 30 to 39 with multiple sclerosis. The CDR3 DNA is TGTGCCAGCAGCTTGGCTGTGGGGCGGGTTAATAATTCACCCCTCCACTTT. This encodes CASSLAVGRVNNSPLHF.